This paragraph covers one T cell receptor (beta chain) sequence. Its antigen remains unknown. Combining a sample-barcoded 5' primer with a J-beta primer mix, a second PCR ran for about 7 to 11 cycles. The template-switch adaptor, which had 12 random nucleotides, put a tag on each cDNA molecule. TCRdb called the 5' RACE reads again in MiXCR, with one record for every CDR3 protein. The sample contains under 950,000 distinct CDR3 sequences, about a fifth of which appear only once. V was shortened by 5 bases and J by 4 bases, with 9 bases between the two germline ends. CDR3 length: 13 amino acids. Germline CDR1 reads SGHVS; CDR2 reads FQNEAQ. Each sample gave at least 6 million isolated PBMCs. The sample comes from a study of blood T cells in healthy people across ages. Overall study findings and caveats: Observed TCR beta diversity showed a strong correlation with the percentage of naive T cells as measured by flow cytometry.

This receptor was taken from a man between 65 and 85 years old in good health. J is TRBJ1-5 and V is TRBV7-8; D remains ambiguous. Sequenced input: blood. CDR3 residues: CASSGDKNQPQHF. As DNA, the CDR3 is TGTGCCAGCAGCGGAGACAAAAATCAGCCCCAGCATTTT. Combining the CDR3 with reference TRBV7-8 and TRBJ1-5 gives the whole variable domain GAGVSQSPRYKVAKRGQDVALRCDPISGHVSLFWYQQALGQGPEFLTYFQNEAQLDKSGLPSDRFFAERPEGSVSTLKIQRTQQEDSAVYLCASSGDKNQPQHFGDGTRLSIL.